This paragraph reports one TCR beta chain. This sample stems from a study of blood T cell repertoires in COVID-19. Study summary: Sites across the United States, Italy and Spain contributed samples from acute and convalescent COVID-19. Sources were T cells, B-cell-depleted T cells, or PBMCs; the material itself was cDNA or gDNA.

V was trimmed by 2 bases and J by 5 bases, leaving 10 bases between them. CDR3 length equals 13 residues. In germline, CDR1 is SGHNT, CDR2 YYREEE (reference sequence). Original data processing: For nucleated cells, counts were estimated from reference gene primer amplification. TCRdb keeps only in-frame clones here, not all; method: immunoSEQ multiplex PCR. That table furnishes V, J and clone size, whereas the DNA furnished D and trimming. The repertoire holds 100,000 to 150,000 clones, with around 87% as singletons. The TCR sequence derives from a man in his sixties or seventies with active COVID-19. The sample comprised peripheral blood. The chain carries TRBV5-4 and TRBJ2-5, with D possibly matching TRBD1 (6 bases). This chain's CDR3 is CASSLQGPETQYF. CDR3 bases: TGTGCCAGCAGCTTACAGGGCCCGGAGACCCAGTACTTC.